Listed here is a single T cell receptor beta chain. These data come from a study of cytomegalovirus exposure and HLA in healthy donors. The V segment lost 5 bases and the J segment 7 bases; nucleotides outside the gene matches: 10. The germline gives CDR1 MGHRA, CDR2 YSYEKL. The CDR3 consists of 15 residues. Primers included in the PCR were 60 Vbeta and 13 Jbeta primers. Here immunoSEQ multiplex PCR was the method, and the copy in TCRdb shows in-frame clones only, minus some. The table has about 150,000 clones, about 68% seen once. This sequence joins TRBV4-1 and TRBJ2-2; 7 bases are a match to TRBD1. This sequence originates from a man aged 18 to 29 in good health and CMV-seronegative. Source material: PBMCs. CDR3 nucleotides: TGCGCCAGCAGCTTTCCACAGGGGTTGGTCGGGGAGCTGTTTTTT. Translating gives CASSFPQGLVGELFF.